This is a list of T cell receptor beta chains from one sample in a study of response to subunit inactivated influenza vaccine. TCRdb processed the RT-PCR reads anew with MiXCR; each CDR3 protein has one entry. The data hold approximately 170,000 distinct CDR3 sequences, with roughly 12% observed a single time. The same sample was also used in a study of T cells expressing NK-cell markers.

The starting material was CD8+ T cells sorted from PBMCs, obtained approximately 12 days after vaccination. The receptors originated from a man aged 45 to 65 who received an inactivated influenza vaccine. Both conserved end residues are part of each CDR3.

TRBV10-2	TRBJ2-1	CASSGQRENTYNEQFF
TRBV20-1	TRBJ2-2	CSARNLVGQTNTGELFF
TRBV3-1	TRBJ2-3	CASSPRKTGIGNADTQYF
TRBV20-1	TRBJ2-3	CSARVWTLHRRTEDTQYF
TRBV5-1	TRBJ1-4	CASSGQGDEKLFF
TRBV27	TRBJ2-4	CASSLSGVGKNIQYF
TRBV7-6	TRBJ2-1	CASSSVLANEQFF
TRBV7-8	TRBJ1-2	CASSGRPGTGGNYGYTF
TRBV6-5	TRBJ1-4	CASSYSGLDNEKLFF
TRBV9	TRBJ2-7	CASSVGPRWKRGNYEQYF
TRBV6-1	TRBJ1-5	CASRGSGQPQHF
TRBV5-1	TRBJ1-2	CASSEDPTGWRTF
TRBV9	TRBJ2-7	CASSPGGDPYEQYF
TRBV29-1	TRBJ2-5	CSVRTSVRLTRETQYF
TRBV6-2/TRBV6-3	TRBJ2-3	CASTPWTRDSTDTQYF
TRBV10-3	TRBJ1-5	CAISVGAVSNQPQHF
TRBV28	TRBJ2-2	CASFTIAEGTGELFF
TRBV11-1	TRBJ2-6	CASSFTPGTGAYSGANVLTF
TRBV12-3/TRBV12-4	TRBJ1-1	CASSLEGRNTEAFF
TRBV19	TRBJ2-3	CASSIEASGRERVPDTQYF
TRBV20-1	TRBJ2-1	CSANRAIYNEQFF
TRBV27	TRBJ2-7	CVSSPFGGPTYEQYF
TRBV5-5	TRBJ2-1	CASSLRGRDRDEQFF
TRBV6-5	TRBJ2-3	CASSYSWTGAVSTDTQYF
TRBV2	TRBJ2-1	CASSVSGANEQFF
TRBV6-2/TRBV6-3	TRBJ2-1	CASSSSLLMAGGRAYNEQFF
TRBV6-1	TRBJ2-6	CASSEAPHSGANVLTF
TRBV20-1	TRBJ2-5	CSARDGGARFGETQYF
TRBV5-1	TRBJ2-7	CASSPLQPGDYEQYF
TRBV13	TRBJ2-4	CASSLGTSGGAAKNIQYF
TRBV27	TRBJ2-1	CASSTGTSGRGNEQFF
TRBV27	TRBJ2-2	CASMYLRTNTGELFF
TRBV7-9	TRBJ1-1	CASRGGQENTEAFF
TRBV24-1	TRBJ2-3	CATSTTGVLDTQYF
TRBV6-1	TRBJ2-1	CASSPRGSYNEQFF
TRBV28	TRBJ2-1	CASSLGRGAANEQFF
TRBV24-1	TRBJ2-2	CATSDLTSGRFDTGELFF